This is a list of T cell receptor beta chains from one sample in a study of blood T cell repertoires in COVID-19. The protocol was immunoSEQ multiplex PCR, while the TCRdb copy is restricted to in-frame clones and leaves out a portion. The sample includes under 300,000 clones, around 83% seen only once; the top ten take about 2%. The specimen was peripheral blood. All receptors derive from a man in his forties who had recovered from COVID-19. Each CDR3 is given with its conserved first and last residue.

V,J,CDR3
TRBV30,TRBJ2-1,CAYLGLADNEQFF
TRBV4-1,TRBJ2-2,CASSKQGGTGELFF
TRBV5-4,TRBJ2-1,CASSHLDSPREQFF
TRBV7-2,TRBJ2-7,CASSSGLAGTYEQYF
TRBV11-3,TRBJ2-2,CASSPGTPNTGELFF
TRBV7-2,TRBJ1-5,CASSLDRASNQPQHF
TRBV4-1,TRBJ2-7,CASSQYRELGEQYF
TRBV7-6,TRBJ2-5,CASSLSTSGGQETQYF
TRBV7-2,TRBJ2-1,CASSFSGGAYNEQFF
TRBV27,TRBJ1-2,CASSLSVGTGRNYGYTF
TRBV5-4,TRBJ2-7,CASSLERQGEQYF
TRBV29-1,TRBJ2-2,CSVQDREARTGELFF
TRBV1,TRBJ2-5,CTSSQEKREGETQYF
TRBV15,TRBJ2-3,CATSREGQSTDTQYF
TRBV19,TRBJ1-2,CASSRARPGQFLNYGYTF
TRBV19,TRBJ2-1,CASSIAQRGTYYNEQFF
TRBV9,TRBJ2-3,CASSTSRLAVRDTQYF
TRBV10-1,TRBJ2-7,CASSDGTGGAYEQYF
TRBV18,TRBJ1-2,CASSPGEEGYTF
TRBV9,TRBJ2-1,CASSVAGGPYNEQFF
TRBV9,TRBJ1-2,CASSQTGANYGYTF
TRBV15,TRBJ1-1,CATSRDMNTEAFF
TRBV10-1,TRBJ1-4,CASSAKTGLNEKLFF
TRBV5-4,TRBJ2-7,CASSEQTSGGHRQYF
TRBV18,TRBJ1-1,CASSPTSGTEAFF
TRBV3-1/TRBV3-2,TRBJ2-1,CASSRREQFF
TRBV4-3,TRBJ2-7,CASSQDLGIEQYF
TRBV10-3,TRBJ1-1,CASYRELRGTEAFF
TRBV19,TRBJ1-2,CASSLDRDRYGYTF
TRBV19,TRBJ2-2,CASTSPGPGDTGELFF
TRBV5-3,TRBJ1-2,CASRYTVFSQSYGYTF
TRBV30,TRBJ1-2,CAWSVQGGYGYTF
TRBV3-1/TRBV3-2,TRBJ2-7,CASSQSNFRSYEQYF
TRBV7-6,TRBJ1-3,CASSARTDTSGNTIYF
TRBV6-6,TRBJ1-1,CATKTAEAFF
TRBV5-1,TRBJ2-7,CASSSPVTYEQYF
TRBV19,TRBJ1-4,CASTPSTGTANEKLFF
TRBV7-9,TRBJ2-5,CASSATSGRAGRQETQYF
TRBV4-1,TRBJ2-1,CASSLLSGNNEQFF
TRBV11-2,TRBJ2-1,CASSSLASPYNEQFF
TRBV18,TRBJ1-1,CASSPLPPGQLNTEAFF
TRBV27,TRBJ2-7,CASSGGEGGEQYF
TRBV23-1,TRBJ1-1,CASSQAQVNTEAFF
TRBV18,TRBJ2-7,CASSPPGGFSYEQYF
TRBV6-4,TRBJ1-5,CASSVEAGQPQHF
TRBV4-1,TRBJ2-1,CASSQDRGQSWYEQFF
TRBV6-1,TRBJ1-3,CASTPLGATIYF
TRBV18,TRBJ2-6,CASSLGLSGANVLTF
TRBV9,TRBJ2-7,CASSPQGVSAYEQYF
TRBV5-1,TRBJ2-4,CASSLEGTGVGAKNIQYF
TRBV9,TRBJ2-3,CASSVGGLADTDTQYF
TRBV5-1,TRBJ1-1,CASSLKGPPTEAFF
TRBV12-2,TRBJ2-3,CASQAEAGDTQYF
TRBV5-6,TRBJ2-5,CASSLTSGGQETQYF
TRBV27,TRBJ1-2,CASGQGNYGYTF
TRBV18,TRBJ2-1,CASSPGPSVYNEQFF
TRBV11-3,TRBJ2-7,CASSLRGFSYEQYF